Following are 2 T cell receptor beta chains from one sample sequenced in a study of T-cell reconstitution after alpha-beta-depleted transplantation in children (TCRdb year 2016). Preparation of the library involved PCR. Sequencing instrument: Illumina HiSeq 2500. To normalize quantification of the TCRbeta repertoire, the TCR libraries were built with molecular barcoding that relied on unique molecular identifiers. Using fastp trimming at Q25 and MiXCR clonotype assembly, TCRdb reanalyzed the public sequencing data and kept in-frame beta chains. Records with the same CDR3 protein are collapsed into one entry carrying the most frequent genes and DNA. The sample table holds over 550,000 distinct CDR3 sequences, of which 10% were seen once. The ten largest clones capture about 4.2% of the sample. The sequencing here drew on PBMCs from the stem cell graft donor, taken from the stem cell graft. All receptors come from a human donor who donated a stem cell graft to a child with acute myeloid leukemia.

This clonotype was counted a few times. The chain links TRBV13 to TRBJ2-5, with 8 positions matching TRBD2. Germline CDR1 and CDR2: PRHDT and FYEKMQ (reference sequence). The CDR3 extends over 16 amino acids. With 1 base clipped from V and 4 bases from J, the junction kept 8 bases outside the gene matches. CDR3 region: CASSLVGRAFGETQYF. As DNA, the CDR3 is TGTGCCAGCAGCTTAGTCGGGAGGGCCTTCGGAGAGACCCAGTACTTC.

The chain joins TRBV20-1 to TRBJ2-2; TRBD1 matches 10 bases. This CDR3 is built from 16 residues. V lost 5 bases to trimming and J lost 6 bases; unmatched junction nucleotides: 12. CDR1 is DFQATT, CDR2 SNEGSKA, per germline (reference sequence). CDR3 in DNA: TGCAGTGCTCGTCCGGGACAGGGGATACGAGCCGGGGAGCTGTTTTTT. It specifies CSARPGQGIRAGELFF.